This TCR beta chain was documented in a study of blood T cell repertoires in COVID-19. Per the study methods: Estimation of nucleated cell counts relied on the amplification of reference gene primers. Clones were read by immunoSEQ multiplex PCR, and TCRdb kept only the in-frame ones, dropping some. The DNA gave D and trimming, while V, J and clone size come from that table. The sample holds some 130,000 clones, about four fifths seen once. V trimming: 10 bases; J trimming: 3 bases; junction bases outside the gene matches: 7. CDR1 and CDR2 (germline): SGHNT, YYREEE (reference sequence). The CDR3 totals 13 residues.

The sample taken for sequencing was peripheral blood. The chain carries TRBV5-4 and TRBJ1-2; 9 nucleotides line up with TRBD1. This TCR was recovered from a human donor in a cohort sampled during active COVID-19. As DNA, the CDR3 is TGTGCCTCAAGAAGGACAGGGGACTATGGCTACACCTTC. Protein sequence: CASRRTGDYGYTF.